A single sample is the source of the 15 T cell receptor beta chains below, sequenced in a study of read filtering for tumor transcriptome and immune sequencing. This library used around 400 ng RNA and molecular barcoded adaptors spanning alpha/delta and beta/gamma chains. TCRdb passed the reads through MiXCR, listing each CDR3 protein once. The repertoire holds over 40,000 distinct CDR3 sequences, with approximately 12% as singletons. Sample: a population of CD138-negative cells sorted from bone marrow. These receptors were taken from a donor aged 40 or older with multiple myeloma.

This clonotype was seen ten or more times. In DNA, the CDR3 is TGTGCCAGCAGTTCCATAATCGGTCAGCCCCAGCATTTT. This encodes CASSSIIGQPQHF. The rearrangement links TRBV6-5 to TRBJ1-5, with D unresolved. There are 13 residues in the CDR3. Per the germline V gene, CDR1 is MNHEY and CDR2 is SVGAGI. The germline V and J ends were trimmed by 4 bases and 6 bases, with 10 bases remaining between them.

This clonotype was picked up many times. V is TRBV6-1 and J is TRBJ1-1; D call uncertain. CDR3 size: 13 residues. V was pared by 0 bases and J by 4 bases, with 6 bases between. Looked up from germline, CDR1 is MNHNS and CDR2 is SASEGT. Here the CDR3 DNA reads TGTGCCAGCAGTGAAGCTCGTTTCACTGAAGCTTTCTTT. Translation gives CASSEARFTEAFF.

This clonotype turned up a few times. The chain combines TRBV5-4 with TRBJ2-4; unclear D gene. This CDR3 spans 12 amino acids. Germline V gives CDR1 SGHNT, CDR2 YYREEE (reference sequence). V lost 1 base to trimming and J lost 9 bases, with 8 bases between them. The chain's CDR3 is CASSLTMGIQYF. The DNA for the CDR3 is TGTGCCAGCAGCTTGACGATGGGCATTCAGTACTTC. The whole variable domain, filled in from reference TRBV5-4 and TRBJ2-4, reads ETGVTQSPTHLIKTRGQQVTLRCSSQSGHNTVSWYQQALGQGPQFIFQYYREEENGRGNFPPRFSGLQFPNYSSELNVNALELDDSALYLCASSLTMGIQYFGAGTRLSVL.

Of note for this clonotype: A much larger clone lies a single base off, so this may be a read error. The chain employs TRBV20-1 and TRBJ2-2; the match to TRBD1 covers 11 bases. V shed 5 bases, J shed 8 bases, and the junction held 13 bases outside the gene matches. The CDR3 loop spans 16 amino acids. Germline-derived CDR1 and CDR2 are DFQATT and SNEGSKA (reference sequence). CDR3 loop: CSAGNWGQGVLGELFF. The CDR3 DNA sequence: TGCAGTGCTGGAAACTGGGGACAGGGGGTATTGGGGGAGCTGTTTTTT.

There are many counts of this clonotype. This chain joins TRBV20-1 and TRBJ2-5; D may be TRBD2 (5 bases). Between the trimmed V and J ends, which lost 1 base and 3 bases, there was a span of 6 bases. The CDR3 spans 12 residues. The germline V gene encodes CDR1 DFQATT and CDR2 SNEGSKA (reference sequence). The CDR3 loop reads CSARGGEETQYF. The DNA of the CDR3 is TGCAGTGCTAGAGGGGGAGAAGAGACCCAGTACTTC.

This clonotype is medium-sized within its sample. The chain is built from TRBV6-2 or TRBV6-3 and TRBJ2-1; 7 bases fit TRBD2. The junction had 13 bases not matched to a gene; V was cut back by 2 bases and J by 15 bases. CDR1 MNHEY and CDR2 SVGEGT come from the germline V gene. The CDR3 covers 14 residues. This chain's CDR3 is CASSYRSGTGPPFF. CDR3 nucleotides: TGTGCCAGCAGTTACAGGAGCGGGACTGGCCCCCCGTTCTTC.

This clonotype has ten or more counts. This chain joins TRBV5-8 and TRBJ2-1, with 8 bases identical to TRBD2. This CDR3 comprises 16 residues. The J segment lost 6 bases and the V segment lost 0 bases, leaving 8 bases of the junction unmatched. The germline V gene encodes CDR1 SGHTS and CDR2 YDEGEE. The CDR3 DNA sequence: TGTGCCAGCAGCTTGGCCCTACTAGCGGTGGGCAATGAGCAGTTCTTC. It translates to CASSLALLAVGNEQFF.

This clonotype was seen ten or more times. This chain joins TRBV29-1 and TRBJ2-1, with D hard to call. The CDR3 totals 11 residues. CDR1 is SQVTM, CDR2 ANQGSEA, per germline. V gave up 4 bases and J gave up 9 bases, with 10 bases separating them. The CDR3: CSVGMGVEQFF. DNA for the CDR3: TGCAGCGTTGGCATGGGTGTTGAGCAGTTCTTC.

This clonotype appeared many times. The V call is TRBV20-1, the J call TRBJ2-4; 8 bases map to TRBD2. CDR1 and CDR2 from the germline V gene are DFQATT and SNEGSKA (reference sequence). Trimming took 1 base from V and 4 from J; bases not matched to a gene: 6. This CDR3 is 15 amino acids long. CDR3 sequence reads: CSARARASGKNIQYF. Written as DNA, the CDR3 is TGCAGTGCTAGAGCTAGGGCTAGCGGGAAAAACATTCAGTACTTC.

This clonotype has ten or more counts. The chain has TRBV5-8 and TRBJ2-1; 11 bases fit TRBD2. This CDR3 is built from 15 residues. The V gene end was trimmed by 2 bases and the J gene end by 14 bases; junction bases not matched to a gene: 12. Germline CDR1 is SGHTS and CDR2 is YDEGEE. CDR3 DNA: TGTGCCAGCAGCTTTGCCGGGACTAGCGGATGGGAGAAGTTCTTC. This encodes CASSFAGTSGWEKFF.

Note on this clonotype: This may be a read error, as it is one base from a much larger clone. V is TRBV6-6 and J is TRBJ1-5; the match to TRBD1 covers 9 bases. The CDR3 extends over 15 amino acids. In germline, CDR1 is MNHNY, CDR2 SVGAGI (reference sequence). CDR3 loop: CASREDRGGNQSQHF. The CDR3 DNA reads TGTGCCAGCAGAGAGGACAGGGGAGGCAATCAGTCCCAGCATTTT.

As for this clonotype: Just one base apart from a much larger clone, this may be a read error. The V and J genes are TRBV30 and TRBJ1-2; D is unclear. The CDR3 runs 12 residues. In germline, CDR1 is GTSNPN, CDR2 SVGIG (reference sequence). CDR3 coding DNA: TGTGCCCGGAGACCCCAAGTCGATGGCTACACCTTC. It encodes CARRPQVDGYTF. Combining the CDR3 with reference TRBV30 and TRBJ1-2 gives the whole variable domain SQTIHQWPATLVQPVGSPLSLECTVEGTSNPNLYWYRQAAGRGLQLLFYSVGIGQISSEVPQNLSASRPQDRQFILSSKKLLLSDSGFYLCARRPQVDGYTFGSGTRLTVV.

This clonotype has ten or more counts. The chain is built from TRBV6-6 and TRBJ2-7; 15 nucleotides align to TRBD2. Germline CDR1 is MNHNY and CDR2 is SVGAGI (reference sequence). The CDR3 runs to 15 residues. Unmatched junction bases numbered 6, after V lost 5 bases and J lost 7 bases. The CDR3 protein is CASSGLAGGKGEQYF. In nucleotides, the CDR3 is TGTGCCAGCAGTGGACTAGCGGGAGGGAAAGGGGAGCAGTACTTC.

Many counts were recorded for this clonotype. The chain has TRBV7-2 and TRBJ1-1, with 8 bases aligning to TRBD1. The CDR3 sequence is 15 residues long. Trimming took 5 bases from V and 6 from J; bases not matched to a gene: 11. Germline CDR1 SGHTA, CDR2 FQGNSA. The CDR3 is CASSPGQGRSAEAFF. CDR3 DNA: TGTGCCAGCAGCCCAGGACAGGGCCGGAGCGCTGAAGCTTTCTTT.

This clonotype was counted many times. The rearrangement uses TRBV20-1 and TRBJ2-1, with D maybe TRBD1 (5 bases). CDR3 length: 14 amino acids. V lost 0 bases and J 4 bases, leaving 10 bases between the germline ends. In germline, CDR1 is DFQATT, CDR2 SNEGSKA (reference sequence). The chain's CDR3 is CSARDKNRYNEQFF. The CDR3 DNA sequence: TGCAGTGCTAGAGATAAGAACAGGTACAATGAGCAGTTCTTC.